The sequence of this T cell receptor (beta chain) was determined in a study of T cell changes during pregnancy in multiple sclerosis. The CDR3 runs 14 residues. The V gene's germline CDR1 is SEHNR and CDR2 FQNEAQ (reference sequence). V was trimmed by 2 bases and J by 4 bases, leaving 11 bases between them. The assay was immunoSEQ multiplex PCR, and TCRdb's table has in-frame clones only and misses some. The data hold tens of thousands of clones, with over 80% observed a single time. V usage is TRBV7-9 and J usage is TRBJ1-1; perhaps TRBD1 as D (6 bases). The sequencing here drew on CD8+ T cells from peripheral blood mononuclear cells, taken in the first trimester of pregnancy. The TCR comes from a female donor with multiple sclerosis, enrolled in a pregnancy study. The CDR3 region has the DNA TGTGCCAGCAGCTTACTCGCGGGGGCCACTGAAGCTTTCTTT. As protein: CASSLLAGATEAFF.